This is a list of T cell receptor beta chains from one sample in a study of T cells in Graves' hyperthyroidism and ophthalmopathy. From the multiplex PCR reads, TCRdb called clonotypes with MiXCR, one entry per CDR3 protein. The data show hundreds of thousands of distinct CDR3 sequences, around 16% seen once. Sequenced material: blood. The receptors stem from a woman between 18 and 29 years old with Graves' hyperthyroidism. Both conserved end residues are part of each CDR3. D genes are given only for firm matches. Some rows mark clone size as missing; the rest say once, few, many or name a class of expanded clone.

TRBV7-2,TRBJ1-5,many,TRBD1,CASSFVGGQSNQPQHF,TGTGCCAGCAGCTTTGTGGGGGGACAGAGCAATCAGCCCCAGCATTTT
TRBV18,TRBJ1-1,many,-,CASSPPHRNTEAFF,TGTGCCAGCTCACCACCTCACAGGAACACTGAAGCTTTCTTT
TRBV12-3/TRBV12-4,TRBJ2-3,many,TRBD1,CASSRIWDSSTDTQYF,TGTGCCAGCAGTCGGATTTGGGACAGTAGCACAGATACGCAGTATTTT
TRBV6-1,TRBJ2-2,many,TRBD2,CASSPRTSPDTGELFF,TGTGCCAGCAGTCCTAGGACTAGTCCAGACACCGGGGAGCTGTTTTTT
TRBV7-9,TRBJ1-4,many,-,CASSAWTNEKLFF,TGTGCCAGCAGCGCTTGGACCAATGAAAAACTGTTTTTT
TRBV5-6,TRBJ1-2,-,TRBD1,CASSSTGVFYGYTF,TGTGCCAGCAGCTCGACAGGGGTCTTCTATGGCTACACCTTC
TRBV3-1,TRBJ1-5,many,TRBD1,CASSQAEVTGGDNSNQPQHF,TGTGCCAGCAGCCAAGCCGAGGTGACAGGGGGCGATAATAGCAATCAGCCCCAGCATTTT
TRBV18,TRBJ2-3,many,TRBD2,CASSPPGLAGGDTQYF,TGTGCCAGCTCACCACCGGGACTAGCGGGAGGCGATACGCAGTATTTT
TRBV2,TRBJ1-6,few,TRBD1,CATTGQGKGSPLHF,TGTGCCACCACCGGACAGGGAAAAGGCTCACCCCTCCACTTT
TRBV30,TRBJ2-7,many,-,CAWSVAAAGYEQYF,TGTGCCTGGAGTGTAGCAGCCGCGGGGTACGAGCAGTACTTC
TRBV7-2,TRBJ2-5,-,TRBD2,CASSFMGLAGGQETQYF,TGTGCCAGCAGCTTTATGGGACTAGCGGGGGGGCAAGAGACCCAGTACTTC
TRBV5-4,TRBJ1-2,-,-,CASSFKAWGGQANYGYTF,TGTGCCAGCAGCTTCAAGGCCTGGGGGGGTCAGGCTAACTATGGCTACACCTTC
TRBV2,TRBJ2-1,-,-,CASSEREEQFF,TGTGCCAGCAGTGAGAGAGAGGAGCAGTTCTTC
TRBV29-1,TRBJ2-7,many,-,CSVWGPFYEQYF,TGCAGCGTCTGGGGGCCTTTCTACGAGCAGTACTTC
TRBV5-6,TRBJ1-1,many,-,CASSLGQVIRAEAFF,TGTGCCAGCAGCTTGGGACAGGTCATACGCGCTGAAGCTTTCTTT
TRBV4-1,TRBJ2-1,many,-,CASSQVGLGNNEQFF,TGCGCCAGCAGCCAAGTCGGTCTAGGGAACAATGAGCAGTTCTTC
TRBV12-3/TRBV12-4,TRBJ2-3,many,TRBD1,CASSFDLDRVPDTQYF,TGTGCCAGCAGTTTCGACTTGGACAGGGTGCCAGATACGCAGTATTTT
TRBV13,TRBJ2-1,many,TRBD1,CASSLDLDRGLHEQFF,TGTGCCAGCAGCTTAGACTTGGACAGGGGCCTCCATGAGCAGTTCTTC
TRBV12-3/TRBV12-4,TRBJ2-3,many,-,CASSLSGGVDTQYF,TGTGCCAGCAGTTTATCCGGCGGGGTAGATACGCAGTATTTT
TRBV20-1,TRBJ2-5,many,TRBD1,CSAEDQGARETQYF,TGCAGTGCTGAGGACCAGGGGGCCCGGGAGACCCAGTACTTC